This passage covers 22 T cell receptor beta chains from one sample sequenced in a study of blood T cell repertoires in COVID-19. Some clones are missing from TCRdb's copy, which holds only in-frame ones; the method was immunoSEQ multiplex PCR. The repertoire holds some 300,000 clones, with about 90% as singletons. Sequencing input: PBMCs or T cells enriched from blood (not recorded which). Source of these receptors: a woman in her twenties or thirties who had recovered from COVID-19.

CDR3: CAWSPQGVEKLFF. The CDR3 DNA follows: TGTGCCTGGAGCCCCCAGGGGGTAGAAAAACTGTTTTTT. J is TRBJ1-4 and V is TRBV30; TRBD1 aligns across 7 bases. The germline CDR1 and CDR2 sequences are GTSNPN and SVGIG (reference sequence). This CDR3 has 13 amino acids. Unmatched junction bases numbered 6, after V lost 3 bases and J lost 8 bases.

This rearrangement joins TRBV28 to TRBJ1-3; D is ambiguous. In germline, CDR1 is MDHEN, CDR2 SYDVKM. The CDR3 is 16 amino acids. The V end lost 4 bases, the J end lost 0 bases, and 13 bases lay between the germline ends. This CDR3 is CASSWGEGFSGNTIYF. DNA for the CDR3: TGTGCCAGCAGTTGGGGAGAGGGATTCTCTGGAAACACCATATATTTT.

This chain uses TRBV6-2 or TRBV6-3 with TRBJ2-7, with TRBD1 matching over 8 bases. The CDR3 is made up of 14 amino acids. The germline V gene has CDR1 MNHEY and CDR2 SVGEGT. After removal of 5 bases from V and 3 bases from J, the junction contained 6 bases not matched to a gene. DNA for the CDR3: TGTGCCAGCAGTCACCCCGGACAGGGCTACGAGCAGTACTTC. Encoded protein: CASSHPGQGYEQYF.

The sample holds many counts of this clone. V gene TRBV30 combines with J gene TRBJ1-3; D not certain. Germline CDR1 GTSNPN, CDR2 SVGIG (reference sequence). This CDR3 contains 12 residues. The V gene lost 5 bases and the J gene lost 3 bases, with 8 bases spanning the gap. The CDR3 loop is CAWGNSGNTIYF. The CDR3 DNA is TGTGCCTGGGGGAACAGTGGAAACACCATATATTTT.

The V call is TRBV21-1, the J call TRBJ1-5; TRBD1, the table's D call, was not compared with the DNA. TRBV21-1 counts as a pseudogene. This CDR3 spans 15 amino acids. The CDR3 loop reads CASSGRTDSNQPQHF. CDR3 nucleotides: TGTGCCAGCAGCGGCCGGACAGATAGCAATCAGCCCCAGCATTTT.

The chain has TRBV10-1 and TRBJ1-5, with TRBD1 matching over 9 bases. The V gene end was trimmed by 4 bases and the J gene end by 4 bases; junction bases not matched to a gene: 5. This CDR3 is 15 amino acids long. Per the germline V gene, CDR1 is WNHNN and CDR2 is SYGVQD (reference sequence). The CDR3 DNA follows: TGCGCCAGCAGTGCTGGGACAGGGTTGAATCAGCCCCAGCATTTT. Protein product: CASSAGTGLNQPQHF.

This chain joins TRBV2 and TRBJ1-1, with TRBD1 as a possible D gene (6 bases). The CDR3 extends over 14 amino acids. Germline V CDR1 and CDR2: SNHLY, FYNNEI. The V gene lost 5 bases and the J gene lost 4 bases, with 14 bases spanning the gap. CDR3 nucleotides: TGTGCCAGCAGTCCTACAGGGAGTCCCACTGAAGCTTTCTTT. This encodes CASSPTGSPTEAFF.

V usage is TRBV23-1 and J usage is TRBJ2-7; 12 nucleotides match TRBD1. TRBV23-1 is an ORF for which the function is uncertain. V lost 5 bases to trimming and J lost 4 bases; unmatched junction nucleotides: 15. This CDR3 contains 18 residues. CDR3 sequence (DNA): TGCGCCAGCAGTTCCCGGGGGGGACAGGGGGCCGTACAGTACGAGCAGTACTTC. This translates into CASSSRGGQGAVQYEQYF.

This chain connects TRBV2 to TRBJ1-2; D not resolved. The germline V gene encodes CDR1 SNHLY and CDR2 FYNNEI. V was clipped by 0 bases and J by 2 bases, with 4 bases between them. CDR3 size: 13 residues. The CDR3 sequence is CASSEARNYGYTF. The CDR3, as DNA: TGTGCCAGCAGTGAAGCCCGGAACTATGGCTACACCTTC. Full variable domain (rest looked up from reference TRBV2 and TRBJ1-2): EPEVTQTPSHQVTQMGQEVILRCVPISNHLYFYWYRQILGQKVEFLVSFYNNEISEKSEIFDDQFSVERPDGSNFTLKIRSTKLEDSAMYFCASSEARNYGYTFGSGTRLTVV.

The chain joins TRBV7-2 to TRBJ2-3; 10 bases align to TRBD1. CDR1 SGHTA and CDR2 FQGNSA come from the germline V gene. J lost 4 bases, V lost 5 bases, and 3 bases had no gene match. The CDR3 contains 14 residues. CDR3 protein: CASSPGQGSDTQYF. Here the CDR3 DNA reads TGTGCCAGCAGCCCGGGACAGGGGTCAGATACGCAGTATTTT.

The DNA of the CDR3 is TGTGCCAGCAGCTTGGGGACAGGGAAATCACCCCTCCACTTT. It yields the protein CASSLGTGKSPLHF. The V and J genes are TRBV5-8 and TRBJ1-6; 8 bases line up with TRBD1. With V trimmed by 0 bases and J by 10 bases, 3 bases remained unmatched. Germline values: CDR1 SGHTS, CDR2 YDEGEE. CDR3 length equals 14 residues. The full variable domain, in which reference TRBV5-8 and TRBJ1-6 provide the parts outside the CDR3, is EAGVTQSPTHLIKTRGQQATLRCSPISGHTSVYWYQQALGLGLQFLLWYDEGEERNRGNFPPRFSGRQFPNYSSELNVNALELEDSALYLCASSLGTGKSPLHFGNGTRLTVT.

The V call is TRBV28, the J call TRBJ1-4; 8 bases fit TRBD1. V lost 5 bases to trimming and J lost 0 bases; unmatched junction nucleotides: 5. The germline gives CDR1 MDHEN, CDR2 SYDVKM. The CDR3 sequence is 16 residues long. CDR3 loop: CASSPGQATTNEKLFF. The DNA of the CDR3 is TGTGCCAGCAGTCCGGGACAGGCCACAACTAATGAAAAACTGTTTTTT. The variable domain in full, completed from reference TRBV28 and TRBJ1-4, reads DVKVTQSSRYLVKRTGEKVFLECVQDMDHENMFWYRQDPGLGLRLIYFSYDVKMKEKGDIPEGYSVSREKKERFSLILESASTNQTSMYLCASSPGQATTNEKLFFGSGTQLSVL.

The chain carries TRBV11-1 and TRBJ1-1, with D possibly matching TRBD1 (5 bases). This CDR3 has 16 residues. Germline CDR1 SGHAT, CDR2 FQDESV (reference sequence). V shed 5 bases and J shed 0 bases, with 16 bases lying between them. The CDR3 DNA is TGTGCCAGCAGCCCCACCAAGGGGCGGTTGAACACTGAAGCTTTCTTT. This encodes CASSPTKGRLNTEAFF.

CDR3: CAGHRGPNTGELFF. In DNA form, the CDR3 reads TGTGCCGGCCACAGGGGGCCGAACACCGGGGAGCTGTTTTTT. The chain uses TRBV30 and TRBJ2-2, with TRBD1 identical over 9 bases. V gave up 8 bases and J gave up 0 bases; unmatched junction bases: 4. Germline CDR1 reads GTSNPN; CDR2 reads SVGIG (reference sequence). This CDR3 comprises 14 residues.

The J gene is TRBJ1-2, the V gene TRBV29-1; 9 bases fit TRBD1. V lost 6 bases to trimming and J lost 8 bases; unmatched junction nucleotides: 13. This CDR3 spans 14 amino acids. Germline loops: CDR1 SQVTM, CDR2 ANQGSEA. The CDR3 coding sequence is TGCAGCGTCGGACCCGGGACAGGGACTACCGGCTACACCTTC. This codes for CSVGPGTGTTGYTF.

Only a few counts were recorded for this clone. The CDR3 DNA is TGTGCCAGTAGCAGACAGGGCGTCGGCTCACCCCTCCACTTT. Translated, it gives CASSRQGVGSPLHF. The chain combines TRBV19 with TRBJ1-6, with 7 nucleotides matching TRBD1. Germline CDR1 reads LNHDA; CDR2 reads SQIVND (reference sequence). This CDR3 has 14 amino acids. J lost 10 bases, V lost 6 bases, and 9 bases had no gene match.

This clone was counted a few times. The chain is built from TRBV7-9 and TRBJ1-5; 7 bases map to TRBD1. The CDR3 consists of 15 residues. Germline V gene lookup returns CDR1 SEHNR and CDR2 FQNEAQ (reference sequence). The trim removed 1 base at V and 2 bases at J, leaving 2 bases unmatched. CDR3 coding DNA: TGTGCCAGCAGCTTAGACAGGGGTGGCAATCAGCCCCAGCATTTT. Protein sequence: CASSLDRGGNQPQHF.

The rearrangement joins TRBV2 to TRBJ1-1, with 8 bases fitting TRBD1. CDR1 is SNHLY and CDR2 is FYNNEI in the germline V gene. V lost 5 bases, J lost 5 bases, and 13 bases stayed unmatched. The CDR3 covers 16 residues. CDR3 DNA sequence: TGTGCCAGCAGTTACCCCGACAGGGGATGGGGAACTGAAGCTTTCTTT. Its translation is CASSYPDRGWGTEAFF. The full variable domain, its missing parts supplied by reference TRBV2 and TRBJ1-1, is EPEVTQTPSHQVTQMGQEVILRCVPISNHLYFYWYRQILGQKVEFLVSFYNNEISEKSEIFDDQFSVERPDGSNFTLKIRSTKLEDSAMYFCASSYPDRGWGTEAFFGQGTRLTVV.

This sequence joins TRBV30 and TRBJ1-1; 9 positions agree with TRBD1. Losses at the gene ends were 2 bases for V and 8 bases for J; bases not matched to a gene: 9. The CDR3 has 14 residues. Looked up from germline, CDR1 is GTSNPN and CDR2 is SVGIG (reference sequence). Here the CDR3 reads CAWSTGTGSKEAFF. CDR3 in DNA: TGTGCCTGGAGTACCGGGACAGGGTCCAAGGAAGCTTTCTTT.

V usage is TRBV28 and J usage is TRBJ1-5; 7 bases agree with TRBD1. From germline, CDR1 is MDHEN and CDR2 SYDVKM. The ends lost 6 bases at V and 2 bases at J; junction bases unmatched: 10. CDR3 length: 16 residues. This CDR3 reads CASRSGTASRNQPQHF. Written as DNA, the CDR3 is TGTGCCAGCAGGTCTGGGACAGCATCTCGCAATCAGCCCCAGCATTTT.

The rearrangement joins TRBV5-1 to TRBJ2-4; 14 positions match TRBD2. Germline V gene sequence: CDR1 SGHRS, CDR2 YFSETQ. The length of the CDR3 is 18 residues. V trimming: 4 bases; J trimming: 5 bases; junction bases outside the gene matches: 11. CDR3 DNA: TGCGCCAGCAGCCTCCGACTAGCGGGGGGGCCTGTACAAAACATTCAGTACTTC. Residues: CASSLRLAGGPVQNIQYF.

The rearrangement uses TRBV19 and TRBJ1-5, with D hard to call. V was shortened by 6 bases and J by 5 bases, with 8 bases between the two germline ends. CDR1 LNHDA and CDR2 SQIVND come from the germline V gene (reference sequence). The CDR3 is 12 residues long. CDR3 nucleotides: TGTGCCAGTAGCACTCCCTATCAGCCCCAGCATTTT. It yields the protein CASSTPYQPQHF.